This note documents a single TCR beta chain sequence. Its antigen is not identified. The data originate from a study of T cell responses to AZD1222 COVID-19 vaccine. Whole-study findings and limits: Clonal diversity was possibly underestimated; the donors were predominantly white British and more often female. When two AZD1222 doses had been given, Spike-specific TCR breadth and depth rose. Across the whole spike, CD4 TCRs peaked at regions 160-218 and 743-854.

TCRdb's copy holds only in-frame clones and misses some; the assay was immunoSEQ multiplex PCR. Of under 75,000 clones listed, 85% are singletons. The CDR3 covers 14 residues. CDR1 SGHTA and CDR2 FQGTGA come from the germline V gene. V lost 1 base and J 7 bases, leaving 8 bases between the germline ends. The source is an adult in good health. V and J are TRBV7-3 and TRBJ1-6; D uncertain. Sequencing used peripheral blood, obtained on day 0 of AZD1222 vaccination. This chain's CDR3 is CASSLNPVNSPLHF. Here the CDR3 DNA reads TGTGCCAGCAGCTTAAATCCGGTAAATTCACCCCTCCACTTT.